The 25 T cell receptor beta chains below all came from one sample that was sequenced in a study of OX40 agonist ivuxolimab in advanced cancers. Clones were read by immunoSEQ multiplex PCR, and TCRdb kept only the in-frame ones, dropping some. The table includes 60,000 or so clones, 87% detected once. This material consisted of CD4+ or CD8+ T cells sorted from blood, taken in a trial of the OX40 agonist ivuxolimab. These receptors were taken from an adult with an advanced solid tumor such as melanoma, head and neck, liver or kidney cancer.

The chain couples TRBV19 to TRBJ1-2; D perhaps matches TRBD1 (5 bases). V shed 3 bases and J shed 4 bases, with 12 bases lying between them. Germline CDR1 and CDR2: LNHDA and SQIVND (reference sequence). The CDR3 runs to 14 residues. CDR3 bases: TGTGCCAGTAGTATGGGGCCGGTGGGCTATGGCTACACCTTC. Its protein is CASSMGPVGYGYTF.

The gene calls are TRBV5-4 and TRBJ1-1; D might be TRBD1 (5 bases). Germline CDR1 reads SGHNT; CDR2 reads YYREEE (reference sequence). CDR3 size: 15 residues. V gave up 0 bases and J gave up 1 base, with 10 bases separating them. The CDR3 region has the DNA TGTGCCAGCAGCTTGGCCGGGGGGACGAACACTGAAGCTTTCTTT. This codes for CASSLAGGTNTEAFF.

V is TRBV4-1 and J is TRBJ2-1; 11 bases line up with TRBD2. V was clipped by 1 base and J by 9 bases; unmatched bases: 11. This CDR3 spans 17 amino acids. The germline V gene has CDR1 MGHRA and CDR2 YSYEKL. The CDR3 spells CASSQAPSGRQWIEQFF. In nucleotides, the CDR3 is TGCGCCAGCAGCCAAGCCCCTAGCGGGAGGCAATGGATTGAGCAGTTCTTC.

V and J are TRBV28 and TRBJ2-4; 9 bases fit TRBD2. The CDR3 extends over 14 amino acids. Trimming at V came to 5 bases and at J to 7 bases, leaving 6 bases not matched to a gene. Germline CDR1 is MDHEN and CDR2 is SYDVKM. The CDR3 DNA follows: TGTGCCAGCAGTAATAGCGGGAGTAACAACATTCAGTACTTC. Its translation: CASSNSGSNNIQYF.

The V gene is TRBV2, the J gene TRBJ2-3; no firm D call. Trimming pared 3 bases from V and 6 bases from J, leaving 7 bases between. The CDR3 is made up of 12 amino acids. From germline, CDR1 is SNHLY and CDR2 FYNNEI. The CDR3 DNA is TGTGCCAGCAGTGACTTAACGGATACGCAGTATTTT. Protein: CASSDLTDTQYF.

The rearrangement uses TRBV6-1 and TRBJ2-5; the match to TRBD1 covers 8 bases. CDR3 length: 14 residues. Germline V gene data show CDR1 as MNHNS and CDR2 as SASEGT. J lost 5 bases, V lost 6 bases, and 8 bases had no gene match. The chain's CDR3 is CASSAQTGVETQYF. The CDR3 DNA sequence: TGTGCCAGCAGCGCCCAGACAGGGGTGGAGACCCAGTACTTC.

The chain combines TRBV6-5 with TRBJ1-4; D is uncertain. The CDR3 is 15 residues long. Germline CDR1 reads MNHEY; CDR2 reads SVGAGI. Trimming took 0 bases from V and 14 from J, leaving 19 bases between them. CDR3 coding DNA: TGTGCCAGCAGTTACTCTGGAGGTACCAAAAGTGGGCTGTTTTTT. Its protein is CASSYSGGTKSGLFF.

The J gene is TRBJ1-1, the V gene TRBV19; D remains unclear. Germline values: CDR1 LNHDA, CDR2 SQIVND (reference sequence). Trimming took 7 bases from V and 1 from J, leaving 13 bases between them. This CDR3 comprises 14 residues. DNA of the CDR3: TGTGCCAGTATTCGGGCAGCTACGAACACTGAAGCTTTCTTT. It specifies CASIRAATNTEAFF.

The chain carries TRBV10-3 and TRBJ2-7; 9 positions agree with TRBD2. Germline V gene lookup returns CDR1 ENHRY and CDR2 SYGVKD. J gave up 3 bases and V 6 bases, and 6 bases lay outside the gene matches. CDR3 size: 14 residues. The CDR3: CAISRTAGGYEQYF. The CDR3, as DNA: TGTGCCATCAGCAGGACAGCGGGAGGCTACGAGCAGTACTTC.

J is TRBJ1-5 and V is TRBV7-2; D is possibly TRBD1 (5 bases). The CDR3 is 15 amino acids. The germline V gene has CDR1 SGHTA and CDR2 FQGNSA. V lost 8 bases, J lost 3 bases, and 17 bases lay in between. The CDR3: CASAPWGSLNQPQHF. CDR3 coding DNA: TGTGCCAGCGCCCCCTGGGGCAGTCTCAATCAGCCCCAGCATTTT.

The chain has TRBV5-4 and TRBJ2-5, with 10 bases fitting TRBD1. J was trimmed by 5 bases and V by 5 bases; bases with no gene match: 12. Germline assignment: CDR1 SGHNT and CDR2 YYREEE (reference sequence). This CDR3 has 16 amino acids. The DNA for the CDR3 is TGTGCCAGCAGTCCGCGGACAGGGGGAGCGGGGGAGACCCAGTACTTC. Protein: CASSPRTGGAGETQYF.

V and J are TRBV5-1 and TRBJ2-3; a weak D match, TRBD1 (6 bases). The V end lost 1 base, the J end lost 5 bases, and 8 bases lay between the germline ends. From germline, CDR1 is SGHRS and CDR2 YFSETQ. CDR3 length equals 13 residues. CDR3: CASSLTGQDTQYF. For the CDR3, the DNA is TGCGCCAGCAGCTTGACAGGGCAAGATACGCAGTATTTT. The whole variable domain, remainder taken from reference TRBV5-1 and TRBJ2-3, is KAGVTQTPRYLIKTRGQQVTLSCSPISGHRSVSWYQQTPGQGLQFLFEYFSETQRNKGNFPGRFSGRQFSNSRSEMNVSTLELGDSALYLCASSLTGQDTQYFGPGTRLTVL.

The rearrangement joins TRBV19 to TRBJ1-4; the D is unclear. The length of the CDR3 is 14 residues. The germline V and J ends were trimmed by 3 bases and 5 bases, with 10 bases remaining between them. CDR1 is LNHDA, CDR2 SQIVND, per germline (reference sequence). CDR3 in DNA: TGTGCCAGTAGTATTTTAGCCGGAAATGAAAAACTGTTTTTT. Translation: CASSILAGNEKLFF.

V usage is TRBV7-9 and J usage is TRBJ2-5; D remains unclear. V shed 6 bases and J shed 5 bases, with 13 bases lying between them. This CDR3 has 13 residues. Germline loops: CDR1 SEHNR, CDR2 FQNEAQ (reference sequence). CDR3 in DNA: TGTGCCAGCAGTGTGACCGAGTGGGAGACCCAGTACTTC. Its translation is CASSVTEWETQYF. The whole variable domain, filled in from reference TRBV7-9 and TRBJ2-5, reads DTGVSQNPRHKITKRGQNVTFRCDPISEHNRLYWYRQTLGQGPEFLTYFQNEAQLEKSRLLSDRFSAERPKGSFSTLEIQRTEQGDSAMYLCASSVTEWETQYFGPGTRLLVL.

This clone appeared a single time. CDR3 sequence: CASSLQGGEQYF. Written as DNA, the CDR3 is TGCGCCAGCAGCTTGCAGGGAGGCGAGCAGTACTTC. The V and J genes are TRBV5-1 and TRBJ2-7; a possible D gene is TRBD2 (6 bases). CDR3 size: 12 residues. Trimming removed 1 base at V and 6 bases at J, with 8 bases between. CDR1 and CDR2 (germline): SGHRS, YFSETQ.

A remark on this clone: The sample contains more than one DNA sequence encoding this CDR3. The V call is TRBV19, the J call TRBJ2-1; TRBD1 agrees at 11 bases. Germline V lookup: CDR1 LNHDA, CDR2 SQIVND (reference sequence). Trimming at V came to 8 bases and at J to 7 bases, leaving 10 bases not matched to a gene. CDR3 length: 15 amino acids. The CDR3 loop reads CASSRTGGLGNEQFF. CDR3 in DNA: TGTGCCAGTTCCCGGACAGGGGGCCTCGGGAATGAGCAGTTCTTC.

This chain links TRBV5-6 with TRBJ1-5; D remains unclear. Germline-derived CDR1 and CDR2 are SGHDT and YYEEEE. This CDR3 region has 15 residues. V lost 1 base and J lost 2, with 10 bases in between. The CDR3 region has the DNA TGTGCCAGCAGCTTGAGGCAGGCTGGCAATCAGCCCCAGCATTTT. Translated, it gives CASSLRQAGNQPQHF.

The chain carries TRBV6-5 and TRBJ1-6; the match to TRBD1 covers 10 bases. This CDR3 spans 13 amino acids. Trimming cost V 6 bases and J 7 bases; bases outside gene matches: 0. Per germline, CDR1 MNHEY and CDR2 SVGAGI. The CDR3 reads CASRGQGNSPLHF. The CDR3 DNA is TGTGCCAGCAGGGGACAGGGGAATTCACCCCTCCACTTT.

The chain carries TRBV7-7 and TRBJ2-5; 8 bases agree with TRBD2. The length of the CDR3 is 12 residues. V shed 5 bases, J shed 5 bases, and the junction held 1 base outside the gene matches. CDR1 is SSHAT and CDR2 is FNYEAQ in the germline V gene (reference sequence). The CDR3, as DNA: TGTGCCAGCAGCAGACTAGCGGAGACCCAGTACTTC. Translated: CASSRLAETQYF.

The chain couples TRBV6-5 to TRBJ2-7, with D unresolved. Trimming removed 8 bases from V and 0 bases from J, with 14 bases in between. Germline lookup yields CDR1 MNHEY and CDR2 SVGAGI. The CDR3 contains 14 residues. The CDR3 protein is CASRDSRLSYEQYF. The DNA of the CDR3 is TGTGCCAGCCGAGACTCCCGGCTCTCCTACGAGCAGTACTTC.

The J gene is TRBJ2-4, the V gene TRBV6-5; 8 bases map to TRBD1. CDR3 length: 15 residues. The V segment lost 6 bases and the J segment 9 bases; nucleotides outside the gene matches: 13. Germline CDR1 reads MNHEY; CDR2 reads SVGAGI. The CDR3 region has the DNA TGTGCCAGCAGGAATCCGGGGACAGGCACCTTCATTCAGTACTTC. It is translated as CASRNPGTGTFIQYF.

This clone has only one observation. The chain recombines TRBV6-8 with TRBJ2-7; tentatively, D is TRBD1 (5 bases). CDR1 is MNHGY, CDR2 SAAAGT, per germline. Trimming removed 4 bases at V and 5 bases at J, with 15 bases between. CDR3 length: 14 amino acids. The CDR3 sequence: CASSFSRQLNEQYF. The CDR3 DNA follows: TGTGCCAGCAGTTTCTCGAGACAGCTGAACGAGCAGTACTTC.

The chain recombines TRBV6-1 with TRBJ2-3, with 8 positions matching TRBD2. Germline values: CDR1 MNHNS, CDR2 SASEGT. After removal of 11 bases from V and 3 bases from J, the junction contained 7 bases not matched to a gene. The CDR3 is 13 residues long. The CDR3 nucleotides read TGTGCCGGAACCAGCGGGAGAACAGATACGCAGTATTTT. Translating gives CAGTSGRTDTQYF.

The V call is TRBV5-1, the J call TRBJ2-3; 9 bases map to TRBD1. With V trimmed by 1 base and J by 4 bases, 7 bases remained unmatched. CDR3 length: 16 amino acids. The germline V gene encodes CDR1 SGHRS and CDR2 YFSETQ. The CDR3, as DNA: TGCGCCAGCAGCTTGTGGGGGACAGGGAACGCAGATACGCAGTATTTT. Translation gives CASSLWGTGNADTQYF.

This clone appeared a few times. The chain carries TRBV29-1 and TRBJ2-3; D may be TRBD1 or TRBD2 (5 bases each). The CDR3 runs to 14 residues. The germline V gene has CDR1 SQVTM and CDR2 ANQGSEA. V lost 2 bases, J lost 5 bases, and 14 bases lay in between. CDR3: CSVEFTGPGDTQYF. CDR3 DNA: TGCAGCGTTGAATTTACGGGGCCTGGAGATACGCAGTATTTT.